The 30 T cell receptor beta chains below come from one sample, sequenced in a study of blood T cell repertoires in COVID-19. The method was immunoSEQ multiplex PCR; TCRdb's version includes in-frame clones alone and lacks a portion of them. The table lists about 76,000 clones, approximately 86% of them singletons. Sequenced: peripheral blood. These receptors all stem from a human donor in a cohort sampled during active COVID-19.

CDR3: CASSFRLAEYYNEQFF. The CDR3 DNA is TGTGCCAGCAGTTTTCGGCTAGCGGAGTACTACAATGAGCAGTTCTTC. The rearrangement links TRBV28 to TRBJ2-1, with 7 bases fitting TRBD2. From germline, CDR1 is MDHEN and CDR2 SYDVKM. Unmatched junction bases numbered 8, after V lost 3 bases and J lost 3 bases. There are 16 residues in the CDR3.

The CDR3 region has the DNA TGTGCCAGCAGCTCAGACCGGGACAGGGTGGGCAATCAGCCCCAGCATTTT. Protein product: CASSSDRDRVGNQPQHF. The J gene is TRBJ1-5, the V gene TRBV5-6; 9 positions match TRBD1. Germline values: CDR1 SGHDT, CDR2 YYEEEE. V dropped 3 bases and J dropped 2; count of bases not matched to a gene: 9. The CDR3 consists of 17 residues.

The chain employs TRBV11-2 and TRBJ1-1; 8 bases are shared with TRBD1. The V gene's germline CDR1 is SGHAT and CDR2 FQNNGV. J was trimmed by 7 bases and V by 3 bases; bases with no gene match: 7. The CDR3 extends over 14 amino acids. The CDR3 loop is CASSFPSGGDEAFF. In DNA, the CDR3 is TGTGCCAGCAGCTTTCCCTCAGGGGGCGATGAAGCTTTCTTT.

This chain links TRBV24-1 with TRBJ1-1; possibly TRBD1 for D (6 bases). The CDR3 contains 14 residues. The germline V and J ends were trimmed by 5 bases and 5 bases, with 14 bases remaining between them. Germline V gene sequence: CDR1 KGHDR, CDR2 SFDVKD. The CDR3 loop reads CATSGGGGLTEAFF. In DNA, the CDR3 is TGTGCCACCAGTGGAGGGGGGGGTCTTACTGAAGCTTTCTTT.

This chain connects TRBV14 to TRBJ2-2, with D possibly matching TRBD1 (5 bases). Looked up from germline, CDR1 is SGHDN and CDR2 is FVKESK. V lost 0 bases to trimming and J lost 1 base, with 6 bases between them. CDR3 size: 15 residues. The CDR3 is CASSQDTGNTGELFF. DNA for the CDR3: TGTGCCAGCAGCCAAGACACAGGGAACACCGGGGAGCTGTTTTTT.

CDR3 loop: CASSLDRGEYNEQFF. DNA of the CDR3: TGCGCCAGCAGCTTGGACAGGGGAGAATACAATGAGCAGTTCTTC. The chain recombines TRBV5-1 with TRBJ2-1; 7 positions match TRBD1. V lost 0 bases and J lost 4; bases outside the gene matches: 4. CDR3 length: 15 residues. Germline V gene data show CDR1 as SGHRS and CDR2 as YFSETQ.

This sequence joins TRBV19 and TRBJ2-7; 10 nucleotides agree with TRBD1. This CDR3 has 15 amino acids. J was trimmed by 2 bases and V by 1 base; bases with no gene match: 2. Germline-derived CDR1 and CDR2 are LNHDA and SQIVND (reference sequence). CDR3 sequence: CASSIGTGGAYEQYF. The CDR3, as DNA: TGTGCCAGTAGTATAGGGACAGGGGGGGCCTACGAGCAGTACTTC.

The chain carries TRBV9 and TRBJ2-1; TRBD2 matches 7 bases. The germline V gene has CDR1 SGDLS and CDR2 YYNGEE. The CDR3 sequence is 15 residues long. With V trimmed by 4 bases and J by 6 bases, 10 bases remained unmatched. Here the CDR3 reads CASSTRGEYRNEQFF. The DNA for the CDR3 is TGTGCCAGCAGCACTCGGGGGGAGTACCGCAATGAGCAGTTCTTC. The variable domain in full, completed from reference TRBV9 and TRBJ2-1, reads DSGVTQTPKHLITATGQRVTLRCSPRSGDLSVYWYQQSLDQGLQFLIQYYNGEERAKGNILERFSAQQFPDLHSELNLSSLELGDSALYFCASSTRGEYRNEQFFGPGTRLTVL.

This chain links TRBV15 with TRBJ2-7; perhaps TRBD2 as D (6 bases). The CDR3 extends over 15 amino acids. V was trimmed by 0 bases and J by 2 bases, leaving 11 bases between them. Germline V CDR1 and CDR2: LNHNV, YYDKDF (reference sequence). In DNA form, the CDR3 reads TGTGCCACCAGCAGAGAATTAGCGGTTGCCTACGAGCAGTACTTC. Amino acid sequence: CATSRELAVAYEQYF.

The rearrangement joins TRBV28 to TRBJ1-1, with TRBD1 as a possible D gene (6 bases). The CDR3 is 15 residues long. From germline, CDR1 is MDHEN and CDR2 SYDVKM. Between the trimmed V and J ends, which lost 5 bases and 5 bases, there was a span of 18 bases. The CDR3 DNA reads as TGTGCCAGCAGTAGGCCCCCAGGGGCGGTAACTGAAGCTTTCTTT. Translating it yields CASSRPPGAVTEAFF.

The genes are TRBV9 and TRBJ2-2, with a tentative D call TRBD1 (6 bases). Trimming cost V 4 bases and J 4 bases, with 17 bases left between them. This CDR3 comprises 16 residues. Germline V lookup: CDR1 SGDLS, CDR2 YYNGEE. CDR3 in amino acids: CASSSYRGHTTGELFF. The CDR3, as DNA: TGTGCCAGCAGCTCCTACCGGGGACACACCACCGGGGAGCTGTTTTTT.

The chain couples TRBV6-2 or TRBV6-3 to TRBJ2-7; 8 positions agree with TRBD2. V trimming: 5 bases; J trimming: 0 bases; junction bases outside the gene matches: 6. This CDR3 region has 15 residues. Germline V gives CDR1 MNHEY, CDR2 SVGEGT. CDR3 residues: CASSIAGGLSYEQYF. The DNA of the CDR3 is TGTGCCAGCAGTATCGCGGGGGGCCTCTCCTACGAGCAGTACTTC.

This clone was observed once. Other DNA sequences in the sample encode the same CDR3. The chain couples TRBV28 to TRBJ1-2; D possibly corresponds to TRBD1 (5 bases). CDR3 size: 13 residues. Trimming pared 2 bases from V and 8 bases from J, leaving 12 bases between. Germline V gives CDR1 MDHEN, CDR2 SYDVKM. CDR3 DNA: TGTGCCAGCAGTTTACGCCAGGGTGAAGGCTACACCTTC. Translating gives CASSLRQGEGYTF.

CDR3 coding DNA: TGTGCCAGCTCACTTCAGTTCCAGGGTGATGGCTACACCTTC. Translating gives CASSLQFQGDGYTF. The gene calls are TRBV18 and TRBJ1-2, with TRBD1 as a possible D gene (5 bases). V was pared by 4 bases and J by 6 bases, with 15 bases between. The CDR3 is made up of 14 amino acids. Germline V lookup: CDR1 KGHSH, CDR2 LQKENI.

The genes are TRBV9 and TRBJ1-1, with D maybe TRBD1 (5 bases). V lost 0 bases and J 1 base, leaving 10 bases between the germline ends. The length of the CDR3 is 15 residues. Per the germline V gene, CDR1 is SGDLS and CDR2 is YYNGEE. The CDR3 DNA reads as TGTGCCAGCAGCGTAGGGGGAGGGACGAACACTGAAGCTTTCTTT. It is translated as CASSVGGGTNTEAFF.

The rearrangement uses TRBV18 and TRBJ2-2; 12 nucleotides line up with TRBD2. J lost 3 bases, V lost 1 base, and 3 bases had no gene match. CDR1 and CDR2 (germline): KGHSH, LQKENI. This CDR3 is built from 17 residues. The CDR3 DNA sequence: TGTGCCAGCTCACCACGCCGGACTAGCGGGGACACCGGGGAGCTGTTTTTT. It specifies CASSPRRTSGDTGELFF.

The J gene is TRBJ2-3, the V gene TRBV6-5, with 7 bases fitting TRBD2. J lost 4 bases, V lost 5 bases, and 3 bases had no gene match. The length of the CDR3 is 13 residues. The germline V gene has CDR1 MNHEY and CDR2 SVGAGI. CDR3 in amino acids: CASSRLAADTQYF. DNA for the CDR3: TGTGCCAGCAGTAGACTAGCAGCAGATACGCAGTATTTT.

V is TRBV7-3 and J is TRBJ2-1; D remains unclear. The V gene's germline CDR1 is SGHTA and CDR2 FQGTGA. The CDR3 length is 12 residues. The V end lost 1 base, the J end lost 12 bases, and 10 bases lay between the germline ends. CDR3: CASSLRGEAQFF. CDR3 coding DNA: TGTGCCAGCAGCTTAAGAGGCGAGGCGCAGTTCTTC.

This clone was seen a few times. In the same sample, other DNA sequences code for this CDR3. The CDR3 loop reads CASSLGTSGYNEQFF. DNA of the CDR3: TGCGCCAGCAGCTTGGGGACTAGCGGATACAATGAGCAGTTCTTC. The rearrangement links TRBV5-1 to TRBJ2-1, with TRBD2 matching 10 bases. Germline CDR1 and CDR2: SGHRS and YFSETQ. The CDR3 spans 15 residues. Germline trimming cut 0 bases from V and 4 bases from J; bases unmatched to any gene: 1.

DNA of the CDR3: TGTGCCTGGACGGTTGCTTTCTCCTACGAGCAGTACTTC. Protein: CAWTVAFSYEQYF. The V call is TRBV30, the J call TRBJ2-7; D remains unclear. V was shortened by 4 bases and J by 0 bases, with 10 bases between the two germline ends. From germline, CDR1 is GTSNPN and CDR2 SVGIG (reference sequence). The CDR3 totals 13 residues.

The V call is TRBV29-1, the J call TRBJ1-4; no clear D. Germline V CDR1 and CDR2: SQVTM, ANQGSEA. V shed 7 bases and J shed 5 bases, with 5 bases lying between them. This CDR3 contains 10 residues. Written as DNA, the CDR3 is TGCAGCGCACAGAATGAAAAACTGTTTTTT. It is translated as CSAQNEKLFF.

The chain combines TRBV4-2 with TRBJ2-7; 11 positions agree with TRBD2. Germline CDR1 and CDR2: LGHNA and YNFKEQ. The J segment lost 5 bases and the V segment lost 1 base, leaving 7 bases of the junction unmatched. This CDR3 region has 16 residues. DNA for the CDR3: TGTGCCAGCAGCCAAGGACTAGCGGGGTTCAGCGACGAGCAGTACTTC. Translating gives CASSQGLAGFSDEQYF.

By frequency in the sample, this clone is medium-sized (0.01 to 0.1%). This chain connects TRBV7-9 to TRBJ2-7; D is undetermined. The CDR3 has 16 amino acids. Germline-derived CDR1 and CDR2 are SEHNR and FQNEAQ (reference sequence). Trimming cost V 1 base and J 2 bases, with 15 bases left between them. CDR3 DNA sequence: TGTGCCAGCAGCTTAGAACACAGCAAAAACCCCTACGAGCAGTACTTC. Amino acid sequence: CASSLEHSKNPYEQYF.

The chain is built from TRBV24-1 and TRBJ2-2; D not resolved. Trimming removed 2 bases from V and 2 bases from J, with 8 bases in between. CDR1 KGHDR and CDR2 SFDVKD come from the germline V gene. This CDR3 comprises 15 residues. The DNA for the CDR3 is TGTGCCACCAGTGATTCGGGTTCTAACACCGGGGAGCTGTTTTTT. Protein: CATSDSGSNTGELFF.

The rearrangement links TRBV7-2 to TRBJ2-7; D might be TRBD2 (5 bases). The CDR3 spans 14 residues. The ends were cut back, 3 bases at V and 5 bases at J, with 14 bases in the middle. CDR1 is SGHTA and CDR2 is FQGNSA in the germline V gene. The DNA of the CDR3 is TGTGCCAGCAGCTTCTCGGCGGGTGGGAACGAGCAGTACTTC. Encoded protein: CASSFSAGGNEQYF. The full variable domain, rest sourced from reference TRBV7-2 and TRBJ2-7, is GAGVSQSPSNKVTEKGKDVELRCDPISGHTALYWYRQSLGQGLEFLIYFQGNSAPDKSGLPSDRFSAERTGGSVSTLTIQRTQQEDSAVYLCASSFSAGGNEQYFGPGTRLTVT.

The rearrangement joins TRBV3-1 (or the pseudogene TRBV3-2) to TRBJ2-3; 8 bases match TRBD2. The V and J ends lost 1 base and 6 bases, in that order; junction bases with no gene match: 6. CDR1 and CDR2 from the germline V gene are LGHDT and YNNKEL (reference sequence). CDR3 length: 15 amino acids. CDR3 sequence (DNA): TGTGCCAGCAGCCAAGGGGGACTAGATTCGGATACGCAGTATTTT. This gives the protein CASSQGGLDSDTQYF.

This sequence joins TRBV5-1 and TRBJ2-5, with TRBD2 matching over 10 bases. J gave up 5 bases and V 0 bases, and 7 bases lay outside the gene matches. The CDR3 sequence is 16 residues long. Germline assignment: CDR1 SGHRS and CDR2 YFSETQ. CDR3 sequence (DNA): TGCGCCAGCAGCTTGGATCTAGCGGGAGCTGCGGAGACCCAGTACTTC. It encodes CASSLDLAGAAETQYF. Full variable domain (outside the CDR3, taken from reference TRBV5-1 and TRBJ2-5): KAGVTQTPRYLIKTRGQQVTLSCSPISGHRSVSWYQQTPGQGLQFLFEYFSETQRNKGNFPGRFSGRQFSNSRSEMNVSTLELGDSALYLCASSLDLAGAAETQYFGPGTRLLVL.

This clone was counted once. The chain carries TRBV30 and TRBJ1-6, with a possible D match to TRBD1 (5 bases). The CDR3 totals 13 residues. CDR1 is GTSNPN, CDR2 SVGIG, per germline (reference sequence). Trimming took 3 bases from V and 14 from J, leaving 17 bases between them. In DNA, the CDR3 is TGTGCCTGGAGCTTGAAGGGGATGGTCACCCTCCACTTT. Translation gives CAWSLKGMVTLHF.

The J gene is TRBJ1-6, the V gene TRBV30; 8 bases fit TRBD1. There are 18 residues in the CDR3. The germline gives CDR1 GTSNPN, CDR2 SVGIG (reference sequence). V lost 4 bases, J lost 0 bases, and 11 bases stayed unmatched. In DNA, the CDR3 is TGTGCCTGGACAGGGGGCTCCTTACTGAGCTCCTATAATTCACCCCTCCACTTT. Translation: CAWTGGSLLSSYNSPLHF.

The rearrangement uses TRBV6-2 or TRBV6-3 and TRBJ1-5; TRBD1 agrees at 7 bases. V was pared by 0 bases and J by 6 bases, with 8 bases of the junction left unmatched. Germline V lookup: CDR1 MNHEY, CDR2 SVGEGT. This CDR3 has 16 residues. The CDR3: CASSYSEGAKRQPQHF. DNA of the CDR3: TGTGCCAGCAGTTACTCCGAGGGGGCTAAACGTCAGCCCCAGCATTTT.